This T cell receptor (beta chain) is drawn from a study of beta chain features in type 1 diabetes. About the study: Sorted cells from all samples, numbering 107,917,701, were examined.

Expressed TCRB transcripts were sequenced because the isolated RNA had all been reverse transcribed beforehand. This table comes from immunoSEQ multiplex PCR, and its TCRdb copy is limited to in-frame clones, with some not included. Among a few hundred thousand clones listed, around 14% were seen once. V shed 4 bases and J 4 bases; nucleotides not matched to a gene: 12. Per the germline V gene, CDR1 is SGHNT and CDR2 is YYREEE (reference sequence). The CDR3 consists of 16 residues. The sequenced material came from naive CD4+ T cells from blood. V usage is TRBV5-4 and J usage is TRBJ2-5; 8 bases match TRBD1. This clonotype originated in a man aged 25-45 years in good health. CDR3 in DNA: TGTGCCAGCAGCCCAAGGACAGGGTCGCTTAGAGAGACCCAGTACTTC. Protein: CASSPRTGSLRETQYF. The full variable domain, completed using reference TRBV5-4 and TRBJ2-5, is ETGVTQSPTHLIKTRGQQVTLRCSSQSGHNTVSWYQQALGQGPQFIFQYYREEENGRGNFPPRFSGLQFPNYSSELNVNALELDDSALYLCASSPRTGSLRETQYFGPGTRLLVL.